This T cell receptor beta chain is drawn from a study of T cells in Graves' hyperthyroidism and ophthalmopathy. General observations from the study: The authors' 13 V-J model separated ophthalmopathy from stable hyperthyroidism. Among clonotypes expanded in thyroid above 0.001, most were also found in blood.

Ophthalmopathy patients all had a Clinical Activity Score of at least 3, a NOSPECS grade of at least 4 and disease under 3 months old. Criteria for exclusion of patients were uncontrolled infection, other autoimmune disease, pregnancy or lactation. From RNA transcripts, TCR beta CDR3 regions were amplified. With the HTBI primer set, the TCR CDR3 went through a first round of RT-PCR. MiXCR was run by TCRdb on the multiplex PCR reads, yielding one entry per CDR3 protein. The data hold approximately 350,000 distinct CDR3 sequences, with approximately 14% observed a single time. The CDR3 contains 12 residues. CDR1 is MDHEN, CDR2 SYDVKM, per germline. The V gene lost 6 bases and the J gene lost 2 bases, with 5 bases spanning the gap. This clonotype was recorded a few times. Its antigen remains unidentified.

This sequence originates from a woman in her sixties or seventies with Graves' ophthalmopathy. This chain joins TRBV28 and TRBJ1-5; D not certain. Sequencing used blood. The CDR3 is CASRIGNQPQHF. The CDR3 coding sequence is TGTGCCAGCAGGATAGGCAATCAGCCCCAGCATTTT. Drawing the rest from reference TRBV28 and TRBJ1-5, the complete variable domain is DVKVTQSSRYLVKRTGEKVFLECVQDMDHENMFWYRQDPGLGLRLIYFSYDVKMKEKGDIPEGYSVSREKKERFSLILESASTNQTSMYLCASRIGNQPQHFGDGTRLSIL.